This T cell receptor beta chain is from a study of long-term antiretroviral therapy in people with HIV. Cryopreserved PBMC numbered roughly 1-10 million per sample before DNA extraction. V was trimmed by 5 bases and J by 5 bases, leaving 21 bases between them. This CDR3 has 16 amino acids. The germline CDR1 and CDR2 sequences are MGHRA and YSYEKL. Notes on the study in general: Information pertaining to ART adherence, viral resistance or therapeutic modifications was not obtained. Clones that expanded before ART (that is, prior to treatment) dominated the repertoire at all time points. Transplant-donor-level diversity was not reached after ART, though diversity increased.

Worth noting for this clone: No antigen is known for it.

Researchers ran immunoSEQ v3.0 at survey level. TCRdb's copy holds only in-frame clones and misses some; the assay was immunoSEQ multiplex PCR. The sample lists tens of thousands of clones, around 83% occurring once. Sequenced here: unsorted PBMCs, sampled 3 years after starting antiretroviral therapy. This receptor was obtained from a man between 50 and 59 years old with HIV. This chain joins TRBV4-1 and TRBJ2-5; unclear D gene. Written as DNA, the CDR3 is TGCGCCAGCAGCACCCACCCCTTGGTCCAGCAGGAGACCCAGTACTTC. Translating it yields CASSTHPLVQQETQYF.